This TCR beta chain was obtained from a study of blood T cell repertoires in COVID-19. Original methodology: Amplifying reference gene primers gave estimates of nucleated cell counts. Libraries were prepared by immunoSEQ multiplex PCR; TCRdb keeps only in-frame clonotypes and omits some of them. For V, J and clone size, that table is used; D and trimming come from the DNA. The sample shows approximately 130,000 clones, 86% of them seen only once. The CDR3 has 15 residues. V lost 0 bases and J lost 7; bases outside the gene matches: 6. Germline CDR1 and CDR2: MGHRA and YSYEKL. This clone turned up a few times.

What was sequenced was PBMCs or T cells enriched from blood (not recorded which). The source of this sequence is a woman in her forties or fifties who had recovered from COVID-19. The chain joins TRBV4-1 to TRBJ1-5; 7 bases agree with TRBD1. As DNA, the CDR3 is TGCGCCAGCAGCCAAGATGGAGGGGGCGAACAGCCCCAGCATTTT. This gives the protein CASSQDGGGEQPQHF.